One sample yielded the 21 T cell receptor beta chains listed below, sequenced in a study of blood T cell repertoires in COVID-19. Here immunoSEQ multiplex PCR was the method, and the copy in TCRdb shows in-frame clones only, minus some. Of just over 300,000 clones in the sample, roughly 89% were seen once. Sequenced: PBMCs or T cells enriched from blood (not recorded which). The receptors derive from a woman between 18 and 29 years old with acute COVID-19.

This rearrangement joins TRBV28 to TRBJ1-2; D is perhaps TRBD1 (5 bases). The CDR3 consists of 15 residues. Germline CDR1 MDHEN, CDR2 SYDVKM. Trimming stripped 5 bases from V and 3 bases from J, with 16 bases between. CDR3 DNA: TGTGCCAGCAGTCGGGGGGGACGGAAAGACTATGGCTACACCTTC. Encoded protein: CASSRGGRKDYGYTF.

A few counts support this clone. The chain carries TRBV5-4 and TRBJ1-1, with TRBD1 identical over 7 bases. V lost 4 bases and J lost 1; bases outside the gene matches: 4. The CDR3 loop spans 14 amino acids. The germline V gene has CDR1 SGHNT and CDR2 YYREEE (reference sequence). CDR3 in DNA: TGTGCCAGCAGCATCGACAGGGCGAACACTGAAGCTTTCTTT. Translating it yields CASSIDRANTEAFF.

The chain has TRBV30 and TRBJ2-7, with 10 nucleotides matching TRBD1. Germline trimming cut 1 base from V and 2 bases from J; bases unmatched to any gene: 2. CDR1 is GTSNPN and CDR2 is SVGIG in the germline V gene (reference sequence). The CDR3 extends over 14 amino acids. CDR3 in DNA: TGTGCCTGGAGTGCCGGGACAGGGGCCTACGAGCAGTACTTC. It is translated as CAWSAGTGAYEQYF.

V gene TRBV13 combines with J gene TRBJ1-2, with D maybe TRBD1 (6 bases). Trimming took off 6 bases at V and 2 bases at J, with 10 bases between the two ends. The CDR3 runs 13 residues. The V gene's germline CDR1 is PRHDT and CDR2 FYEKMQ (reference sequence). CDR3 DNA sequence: TGTGCCAGCAGTTTCGGACAGAACTATGGCTACACCTTC. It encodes CASSFGQNYGYTF. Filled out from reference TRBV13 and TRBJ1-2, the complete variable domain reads AAGVIQSPRHLIKEKRETATLKCYPIPRHDTVYWYQQGPGQDPQFLISFYEKMQSDKGSIPDRFSAQQFSDYHSELNMSSLELGDSALYFCASSFGQNYGYTFGSGTRLTVV.

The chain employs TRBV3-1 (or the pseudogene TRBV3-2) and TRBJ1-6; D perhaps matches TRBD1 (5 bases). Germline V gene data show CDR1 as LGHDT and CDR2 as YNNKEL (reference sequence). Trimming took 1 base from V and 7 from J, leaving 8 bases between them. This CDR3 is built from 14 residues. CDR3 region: CASSQVAGNSPLHF. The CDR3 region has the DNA TGTGCCAGCAGCCAAGTGGCAGGGAATTCACCCCTCCACTTT.

CDR3 nucleotides: TGTGCCAGCAGCTTGGACAGGGGTGATACGCAGTATTTT. This translates into CASSLDRGDTQYF. The rearrangement links TRBV5-4 to TRBJ2-3; 7 nucleotides match TRBD1. V shed 0 bases and J 6 bases; nucleotides not matched to a gene: 1. The CDR3 has 13 amino acids. Germline assignment: CDR1 SGHNT and CDR2 YYREEE (reference sequence).

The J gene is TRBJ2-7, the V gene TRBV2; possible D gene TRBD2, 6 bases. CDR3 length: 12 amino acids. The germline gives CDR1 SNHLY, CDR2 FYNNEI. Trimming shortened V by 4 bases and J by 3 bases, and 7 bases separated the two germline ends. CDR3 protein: CASSAGDYEQYF. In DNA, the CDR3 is TGTGCCAGCAGTGCGGGGGACTACGAGCAGTACTTC.

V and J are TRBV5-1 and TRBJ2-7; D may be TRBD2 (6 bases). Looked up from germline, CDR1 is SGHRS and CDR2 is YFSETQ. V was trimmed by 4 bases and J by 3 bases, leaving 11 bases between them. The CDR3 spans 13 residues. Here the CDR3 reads CASSVRGSYEQYF. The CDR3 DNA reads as TGCGCCAGCAGCGTTCGGGGGAGCTACGAGCAGTACTTC.

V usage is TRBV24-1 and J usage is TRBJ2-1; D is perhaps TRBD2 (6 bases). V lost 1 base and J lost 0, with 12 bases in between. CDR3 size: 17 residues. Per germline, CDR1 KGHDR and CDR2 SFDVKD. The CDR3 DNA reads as TGTGCCACCAGTGATTTATCGAGCGGGTCCTCCTACAATGAGCAGTTCTTC. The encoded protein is CATSDLSSGSSYNEQFF.

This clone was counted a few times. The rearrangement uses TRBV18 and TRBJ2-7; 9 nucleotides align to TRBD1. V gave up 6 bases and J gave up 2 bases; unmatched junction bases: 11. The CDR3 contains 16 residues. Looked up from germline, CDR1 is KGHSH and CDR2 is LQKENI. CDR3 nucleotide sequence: TGTGCCAGCTCCCGGACAGCCGGGACAGGGACCTACGAGCAGTACTTC. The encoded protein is CASSRTAGTGTYEQYF.

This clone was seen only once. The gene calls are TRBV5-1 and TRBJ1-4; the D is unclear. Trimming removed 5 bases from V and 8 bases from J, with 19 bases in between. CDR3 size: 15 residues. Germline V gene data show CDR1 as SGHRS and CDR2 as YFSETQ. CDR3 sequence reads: CASRVSGDTGEKLFF. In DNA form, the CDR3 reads TGCGCCAGCAGGGTGTCCGGGGATACGGGGGAAAAACTGTTTTTT. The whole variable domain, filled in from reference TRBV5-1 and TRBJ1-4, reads KAGVTQTPRYLIKTRGQQVTLSCSPISGHRSVSWYQQTPGQGLQFLFEYFSETQRNKGNFPGRFSGRQFSNSRSEMNVSTLELGDSALYLCASRVSGDTGEKLFFGSGTQLSVL.

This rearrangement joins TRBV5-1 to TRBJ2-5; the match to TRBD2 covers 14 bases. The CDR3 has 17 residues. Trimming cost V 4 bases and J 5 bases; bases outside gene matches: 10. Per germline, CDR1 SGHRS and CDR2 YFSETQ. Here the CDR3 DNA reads TGCGCCAGCAGCCCATGGGGGACTAGCGGGAGAGGTGAGACCCAGTACTTC. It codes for CASSPWGTSGRGETQYF.

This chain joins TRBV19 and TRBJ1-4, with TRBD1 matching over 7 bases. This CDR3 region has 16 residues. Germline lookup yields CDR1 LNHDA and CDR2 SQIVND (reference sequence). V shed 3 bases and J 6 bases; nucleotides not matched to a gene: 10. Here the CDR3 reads CASSMIGTANYEKLFF. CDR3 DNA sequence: TGTGCCAGTAGTATGATAGGGACAGCGAATTATGAAAAACTGTTTTTT.

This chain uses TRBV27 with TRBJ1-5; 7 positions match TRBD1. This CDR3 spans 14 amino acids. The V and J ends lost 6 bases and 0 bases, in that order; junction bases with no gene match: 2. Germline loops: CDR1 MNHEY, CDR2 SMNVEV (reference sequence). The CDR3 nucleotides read TGTGCCAGCAGGGGACAGAGTAGCAATCAGCCCCAGCATTTT. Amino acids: CASRGQSSNQPQHF.

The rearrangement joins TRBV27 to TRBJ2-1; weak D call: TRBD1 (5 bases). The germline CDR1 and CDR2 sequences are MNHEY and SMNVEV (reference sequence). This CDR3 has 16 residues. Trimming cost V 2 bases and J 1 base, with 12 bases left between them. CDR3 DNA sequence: TGTGCCAGCAGTTTAGGGTCCCAGGGTTCCTACAATGAGCAGTTCTTC. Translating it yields CASSLGSQGSYNEQFF.

In DNA, the CDR3 is TGTGCCAGCAGCGCAGGGGGCAATCAGCCCCAGCATTTT. Protein sequence: CASSAGGNQPQHF. The chain carries TRBV7-9 and TRBJ1-5; perhaps TRBD1 as D (6 bases). The V and J ends lost 5 bases and 2 bases respectively, with 7 bases between them. CDR3 length: 13 amino acids. Germline loops: CDR1 SEHNR, CDR2 FQNEAQ (reference sequence). Complete variable domain (other parts from reference TRBV7-9 and TRBJ1-5): DTGVSQNPRHKITKRGQNVTFRCDPISEHNRLYWYRQTLGQGPEFLTYFQNEAQLEKSRLLSDRFSAERPKGSFSTLEIQRTEQGDSAMYLCASSAGGNQPQHFGDGTRLSIL.

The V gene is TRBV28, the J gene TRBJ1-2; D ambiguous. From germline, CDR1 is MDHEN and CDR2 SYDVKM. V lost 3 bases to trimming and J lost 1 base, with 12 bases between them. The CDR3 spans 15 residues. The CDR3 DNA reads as TGTGCCAGCAGTTTTCGGGGTCCCCTTAACTATGGCTACACCTTC. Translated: CASSFRGPLNYGYTF.

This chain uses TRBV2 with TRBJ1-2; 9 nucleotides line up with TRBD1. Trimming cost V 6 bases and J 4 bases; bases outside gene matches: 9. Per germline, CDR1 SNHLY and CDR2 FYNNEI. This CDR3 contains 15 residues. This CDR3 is CASSGGTGNFYGYTF. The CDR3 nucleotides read TGTGCCAGCAGCGGGGGGACAGGGAACTTCTATGGCTACACCTTC.

Here the CDR3 reads CACGTGGSRREAFF. The CDR3 DNA sequence: TGTGCCTGCGGGACAGGGGGATCTAGACGTGAAGCTTTCTTT. This chain joins TRBV28 and TRBJ1-1; TRBD1 matches at 11 bases. Trimming at V came to 11 bases and at J to 7 bases, leaving 12 bases not matched to a gene. Germline V CDR1 and CDR2: MDHEN, SYDVKM. The CDR3 runs to 14 residues.

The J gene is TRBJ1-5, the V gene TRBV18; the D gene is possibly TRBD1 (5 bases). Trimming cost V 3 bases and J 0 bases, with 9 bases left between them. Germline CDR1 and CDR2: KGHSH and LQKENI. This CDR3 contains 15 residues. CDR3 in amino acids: CASSPQGFSNQPQHF. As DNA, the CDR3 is TGTGCCAGCTCACCGCAGGGTTTTAGCAATCAGCCCCAGCATTTT.

CDR3 sequence (DNA): TGCGCCAGCAGCCAAGATCATTCTAGCGGGAGGGCCTCATACGAGCAGTACTTC. It translates to CASSQDHSSGRASYEQYF. V usage is TRBV4-1 and J usage is TRBJ2-7; 12 positions agree with TRBD2. The CDR3 has 18 amino acids. Trimming took 0 bases from V and 4 from J; bases not matched to a gene: 10. Germline V CDR1 and CDR2: MGHRA, YSYEKL.